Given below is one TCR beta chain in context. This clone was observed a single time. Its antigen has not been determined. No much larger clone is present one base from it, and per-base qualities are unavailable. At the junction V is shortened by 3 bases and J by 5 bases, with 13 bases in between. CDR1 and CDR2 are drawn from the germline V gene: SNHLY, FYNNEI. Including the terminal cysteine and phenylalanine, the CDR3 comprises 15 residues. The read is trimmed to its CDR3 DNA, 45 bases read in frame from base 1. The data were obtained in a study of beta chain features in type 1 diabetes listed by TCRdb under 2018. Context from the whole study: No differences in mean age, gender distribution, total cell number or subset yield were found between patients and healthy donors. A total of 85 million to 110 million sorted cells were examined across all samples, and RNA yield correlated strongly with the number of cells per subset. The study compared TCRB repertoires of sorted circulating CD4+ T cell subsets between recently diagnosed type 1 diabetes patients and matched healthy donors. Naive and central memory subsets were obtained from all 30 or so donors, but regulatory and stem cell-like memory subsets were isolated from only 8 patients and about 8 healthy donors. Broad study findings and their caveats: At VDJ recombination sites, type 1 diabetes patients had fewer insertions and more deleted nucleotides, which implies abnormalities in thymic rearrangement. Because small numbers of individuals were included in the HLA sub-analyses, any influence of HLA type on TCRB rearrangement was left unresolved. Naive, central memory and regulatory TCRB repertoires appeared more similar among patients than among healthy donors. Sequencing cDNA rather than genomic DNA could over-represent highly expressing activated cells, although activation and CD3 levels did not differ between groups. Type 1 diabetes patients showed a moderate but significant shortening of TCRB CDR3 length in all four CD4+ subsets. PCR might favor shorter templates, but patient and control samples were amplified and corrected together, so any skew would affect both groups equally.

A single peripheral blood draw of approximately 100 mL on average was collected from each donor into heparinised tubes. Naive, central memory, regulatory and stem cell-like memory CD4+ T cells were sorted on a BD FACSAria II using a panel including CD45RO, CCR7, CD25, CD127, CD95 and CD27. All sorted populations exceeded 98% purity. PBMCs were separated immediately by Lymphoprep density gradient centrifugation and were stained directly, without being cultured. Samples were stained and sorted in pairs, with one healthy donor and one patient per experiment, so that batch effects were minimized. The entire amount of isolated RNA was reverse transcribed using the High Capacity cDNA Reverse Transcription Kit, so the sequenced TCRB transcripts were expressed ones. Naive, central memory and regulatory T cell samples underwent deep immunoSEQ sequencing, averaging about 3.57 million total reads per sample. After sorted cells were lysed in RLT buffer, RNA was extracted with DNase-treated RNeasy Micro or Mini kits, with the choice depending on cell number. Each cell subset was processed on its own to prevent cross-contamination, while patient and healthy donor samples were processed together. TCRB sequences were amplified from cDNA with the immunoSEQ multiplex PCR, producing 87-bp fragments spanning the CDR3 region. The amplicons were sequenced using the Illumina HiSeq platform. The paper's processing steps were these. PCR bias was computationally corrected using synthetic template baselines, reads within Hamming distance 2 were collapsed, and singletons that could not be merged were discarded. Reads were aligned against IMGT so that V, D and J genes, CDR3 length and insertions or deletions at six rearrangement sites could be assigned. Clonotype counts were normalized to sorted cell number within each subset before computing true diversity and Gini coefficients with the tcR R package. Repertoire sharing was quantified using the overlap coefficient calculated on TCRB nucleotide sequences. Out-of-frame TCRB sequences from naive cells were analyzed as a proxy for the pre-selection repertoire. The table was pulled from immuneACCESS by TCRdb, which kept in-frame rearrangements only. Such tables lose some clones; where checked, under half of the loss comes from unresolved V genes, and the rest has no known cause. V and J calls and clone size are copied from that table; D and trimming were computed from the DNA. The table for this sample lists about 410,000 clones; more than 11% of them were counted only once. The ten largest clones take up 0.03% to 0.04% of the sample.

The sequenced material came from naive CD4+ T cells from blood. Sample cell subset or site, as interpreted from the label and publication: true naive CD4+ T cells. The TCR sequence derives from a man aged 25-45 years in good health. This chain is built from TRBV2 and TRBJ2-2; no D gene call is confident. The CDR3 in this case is CASSDSWVSTGELFF. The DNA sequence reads TGTGCCAGCAGTGATAGTTGGGTGTCGACCGGGGAGCTGTTTTTT.